This TCR beta chain is from a study of blood T cell repertoires in COVID-19. Across the study: Acute and convalescent COVID-19 samples came from the United States, Italy and Spain. The analysed material was cDNA or gDNA that came from T cells, B-cell-depleted T cells, or PBMCs.

Source study methods: Amplification of reference gene primers was used by the study to estimate nucleated cell counts. Assay: immunoSEQ multiplex PCR; the TCRdb copy retains only in-frame clones and omits some. V and J calls and clone size are those listed in that table; D and trimming were worked out from the DNA. The sample shows about 410,000 clones, about nine tenths of them seen only once. This clone was seen more than once but under ten times. The receptor comes from a young woman with active or convalescent COVID-19. Sequenced input: peripheral blood.

CDR3 nucleotide sequence: TGTGCCAGCCGGAGGGACAGTCGGGTCGGCGCTGAAGCTTTCTTT. This gives the protein CASRRDSRVGAEAFF. The chain uses TRBV2 and TRBJ1-1, with 7 bases identical to TRBD1. CDR1 and CDR2 from the germline V gene are SNHLY and FYNNEI. The CDR3 length is 15 residues. Trimming took 8 bases from V and 6 from J; bases not matched to a gene: 15.